These 9 T cell receptor beta chains originate from one sample sequenced in a study of radiation and T cells in renal cell carcinoma. This table comes from immunoSEQ multiplex PCR, and its TCRdb copy is limited to in-frame clones, with some not included. The table includes around 180,000 clones, about 88% detected once. Stated time point: blood 4 weeks post-SBRT, at nephrectomy. Described treatment: 15 Gy SBRT to primary tumor, nephrectomy 4 weeks later. Sequenced here: blood, sampled from a patient whose treatment included radiotherapy and nephrectomy. The receptors stem from a woman in her fifties or sixties with renal cell carcinoma.

This clone has a single count. The chain combines TRBV4-3 with TRBJ2-1; tentatively, D is TRBD1 or TRBD2 (6 bases each). Germline lookup yields CDR1 LGHNA and CDR2 YSLEER. With 0 bases removed from V and 0 bases from J, the gap between germline ends came to 9 bases. CDR3 length: 16 amino acids. CDR3 sequence (DNA): TGCGCCAGCAGCCAAGATCCGGGGGCCTCCTACAATGAGCAGTTCTTC. It is translated as CASSQDPGASYNEQFF.

This clone was seen a few times. The CDR3 DNA reads TGTGCCAGCAGCTTAGCTAGCACAGATACGCAGTATTTT. It encodes CASSLASTDTQYF. The chain links TRBV7-2 to TRBJ2-3; no definite D call. Germline V gene data show CDR1 as SGHTA and CDR2 as FQGNSA. V shed 0 bases and J shed 0 bases, with 1 base lying between them. The CDR3 contains 13 residues.

The chain links TRBV7-2 to TRBJ1-1, with unresolved D. V gave up 4 bases and J gave up 4 bases, with 13 bases separating them. This CDR3 region has 14 residues. Germline assignment: CDR1 SGHTA and CDR2 FQGNSA. CDR3 DNA sequence: TGTGCCAGCAGCTACGCCGGAGAGGGCACTGAAGCTTTCTTT. Translation: CASSYAGEGTEAFF.

The chain couples TRBV6-1 to TRBJ1-1; D is uncertain. This CDR3 has 14 residues. The V end lost 7 bases, the J end lost 2 bases, and 14 bases lay between the germline ends. Germline values: CDR1 MNHNS, CDR2 SASEGT. CDR3 DNA sequence: TGTGCCAGCACCTCACCCCGCAGTAACACTGAAGCTTTCTTT. Translation gives CASTSPRSNTEAFF.

The genes are TRBV18 and TRBJ2-5; D ambiguous. In germline, CDR1 is KGHSH, CDR2 LQKENI. The V gene lost 3 bases and the J gene lost 5 bases, with 13 bases spanning the gap. CDR3 length equals 14 residues. CDR3 sequence reads: CASSPPGPEETQYF. The CDR3 bases are TGTGCCAGCTCACCCCCGGGCCCGGAGGAGACCCAGTACTTC.

The chain is built from TRBV2 and TRBJ1-1; D not certain. The CDR3 is 13 amino acids. Germline-derived CDR1 and CDR2 are SNHLY and FYNNEI. The V and J ends lost 4 bases and 1 base respectively, with 7 bases between them. For the CDR3, the DNA is TGTGCCAGCAGTGGTAACCAGAACACTGAAGCTTTCTTT. Protein: CASSGNQNTEAFF.

V gene TRBV6-5 combines with J gene TRBJ1-2; tentatively, D is TRBD1 (5 bases). The V end lost 2 bases, the J end lost 7 bases, and 8 bases lay between the germline ends. The CDR3 runs to 12 residues. The germline V gene encodes CDR1 MNHEY and CDR2 SVGAGI. CDR3 in DNA: TGTGCCAGCAGTTACATTGGGACTGGCTACACCTTC. Protein: CASSYIGTGYTF.

CDR3 bases: TGTGCCTCCGGGGGAGGCAATCAGCCCCAGCATTTT. It yields the protein CASGGGNQPQHF. This chain links TRBV30 with TRBJ1-5, with a weak D call TRBD1 (5 bases). V was cut by 7 bases and J by 2 bases, with 9 bases left in between. CDR3 length: 12 residues. Germline loops: CDR1 GTSNPN, CDR2 SVGIG (reference sequence).

V gene TRBV7-9 combines with J gene TRBJ1-2; no firm D call. Trimming shortened V by 5 bases and J by 3 bases, and 22 bases separated the two germline ends. This CDR3 comprises 17 residues. Germline CDR1 is SEHNR and CDR2 is FQNEAQ (reference sequence). The CDR3 DNA sequence: TGTGCCAGCAGCCAGTCGCCAATAATTGTTTGGGACTATGGCTACACCTTC. Its translation is CASSQSPIIVWDYGYTF.